The 30 T cell receptor beta chains given below trace back to one sample, sequenced in a study of blood T cell repertoires in COVID-19. Profiling relied on immunoSEQ multiplex PCR, and the TCRdb table lists in-frame clones only, not all of them. The top ten clones hold more than 2% of a sample with more than 80,000 clones, around 83% of them seen once. Specimen: peripheral blood. Source of these receptors: a woman in her 70s with acute or convalescent COVID-19.

V and J are TRBV30 and TRBJ1-1; 9 bases match TRBD1. V was pared by 2 bases and J by 2 bases, with 9 bases of the junction left unmatched. Germline V gene sequence: CDR1 GTSNPN, CDR2 SVGIG (reference sequence). This CDR3 comprises 16 residues. The CDR3 coding sequence is TGTGCCTGGAGTCCTCGGGAGGGACAGGGAAACACTGAAGCTTTCTTT. Translation gives CAWSPREGQGNTEAFF.

The chain joins TRBV7-2 to TRBJ1-5; 7 bases align to TRBD1. CDR1 and CDR2 (germline): SGHTA, FQGNSA. The CDR3 spans 15 residues. Trimming took 5 bases from V and 11 from J; bases not matched to a gene: 15. In DNA form, the CDR3 reads TGTGCCAGCAGCCCCGACAGGGCCCGCCTCCTGACCCAGCATTTT. Translating gives CASSPDRARLLTQHF. Looking up the rest from reference TRBV7-2 and TRBJ1-5 gives the full variable domain: GAGVSQSPSNKVTEKGKDVELRCDPISGHTALYWYRQSLGQGLEFLIYFQGNSAPDKSGLPSDRFSAERTGGSVSTLTIQRTQQEDSAVYLCASSPDRARLLTQHFGDGTRLSIL.

V gene TRBV30 combines with J gene TRBJ2-7, with 11 bases matching TRBD2. There are 15 residues in the CDR3. Germline loops: CDR1 GTSNPN, CDR2 SVGIG (reference sequence). J gave up 2 bases and V 0 bases, and 3 bases lay outside the gene matches. The CDR3 nucleotides read TGTGCCTGGAGTGTACGTAGCGGGGGGGCCTACGAGCAGTACTTC. Its translation is CAWSVRSGGAYEQYF.

Note on this clone: The same CDR3 also results from other DNA sequences found in this sample. CDR3 in amino acids: CASSGQGADYGYTF. CDR3 DNA: TGTGCCAGCAGTGGACAGGGGGCGGACTATGGCTACACCTTC. The rearrangement uses TRBV2 and TRBJ1-2; 10 nucleotides match TRBD1. Germline CDR1 is SNHLY and CDR2 is FYNNEI. The junction had 2 bases not matched to a gene; V was cut back by 4 bases and J by 3 bases. CDR3 length: 14 amino acids.

The CDR3 loop reads CASSLRDRGADTQYF. CDR3 sequence (DNA): TGTGCCAGCAGTCTACGAGACAGGGGAGCAGATACGCAGTATTTT. The V call is TRBV6-5, the J call TRBJ2-3, with 8 bases that match TRBD1. The ends lost 5 bases at V and 4 bases at J; junction bases unmatched: 8. Germline-derived CDR1 and CDR2 are MNHEY and SVGAGI. This CDR3 contains 15 residues.

This chain links TRBV5-1 with TRBJ2-1; possible D gene TRBD1, 6 bases. Trimming shortened V by 0 bases and J by 10 bases, and 11 bases separated the two germline ends. This CDR3 is built from 13 residues. The germline gives CDR1 SGHRS, CDR2 YFSETQ. Here the CDR3 reads CASSLEQGREQFF. The CDR3 bases are TGCGCCAGCAGCTTGGAACAGGGTAGGGAGCAGTTCTTC.

This clone was seen only once. The rearrangement links TRBV5-1 to TRBJ1-1; 7 nucleotides line up with TRBD1. The CDR3 covers 14 residues. The trim removed 2 bases at V and 5 bases at J, leaving 6 bases unmatched. Germline V gene sequence: CDR1 SGHRS, CDR2 YFSETQ. DNA of the CDR3: TGCGCCAGCAGCTTAATACCGGGACAGACTGAAGCTTTCTTT. Its translation: CASSLIPGQTEAFF.

The chain uses TRBV18 and TRBJ2-7, with TRBD1 identical over 9 bases. After removal of 1 base from V and 2 bases from J, the junction contained 3 bases not matched to a gene. The CDR3 has 15 amino acids. In germline, CDR1 is KGHSH, CDR2 LQKENI. The CDR3 DNA is TGTGCCAGCTCACCACGGGACAGGGTCACCTACGAGCAGTACTTC. It is translated as CASSPRDRVTYEQYF.

The chain couples TRBV2 to TRBJ1-4; no definite D call. CDR3 length: 13 residues. Trimming took 0 bases from V and 10 from J, leaving 9 bases between them. CDR1 and CDR2 (germline): SNHLY, FYNNEI. The CDR3 sequence is CASSEALVGKLFF. The CDR3 DNA is TGTGCCAGCAGTGAAGCGTTAGTCGGAAAACTGTTTTTT.

This clone was seen once. The rearrangement uses TRBV6-1 and TRBJ1-2; TRBD1 agrees at 10 bases. With 1 base clipped from V and 8 bases from J, the junction kept 10 bases outside the gene matches. Germline V lookup: CDR1 MNHNS, CDR2 SASEGT. The CDR3 is made up of 16 amino acids. CDR3 in DNA: TGTGCCAGCAGTGAAGTAATGACAGGGGGCATAGGCGGCTACACCTTC. Translation: CASSEVMTGGIGGYTF.

This clone has only a few counts. J is TRBJ1-5 and V is TRBV18, with TRBD1 as a possible D gene (6 bases). Germline lookup yields CDR1 KGHSH and CDR2 LQKENI. Deletions cut 3 bases from V and 7 bases from J, with 16 bases between. The CDR3 runs 15 residues. This chain's CDR3 is CASSPGRGEGQPQHF. CDR3 nucleotide sequence: TGTGCCAGCTCACCGGGCAGGGGAGAGGGGCAGCCCCAGCATTTT.

CDR3 in amino acids: CATSGGQGPLDGYTF. DNA for the CDR3: TGTGCCACCAGCGGAGGACAGGGGCCCCTTGATGGCTACACCTTC. The rearrangement uses TRBV15 and TRBJ1-2, with 9 bases fitting TRBD1. The CDR3 is 15 amino acids. With 5 bases clipped from V and 6 bases from J, the junction kept 10 bases outside the gene matches. CDR1 and CDR2 (germline): LNHNV, YYDKDF (reference sequence).

The J gene is TRBJ2-7, the V gene TRBV6-1, with D possibly TRBD1 on 5 matching bases. Germline V CDR1 and CDR2: MNHNS, SASEGT. V was pared by 2 bases and J by 1 base, with 6 bases between. The CDR3 has 13 residues. The CDR3: CASSETGSYEQYF. CDR3 coding DNA: TGTGCCAGCAGTGAAACAGGTTCCTACGAGCAGTACTTC.

The J gene is TRBJ2-5, the V gene TRBV5-4, with 7 positions matching TRBD1. Germline lookup yields CDR1 SGHNT and CDR2 YYREEE (reference sequence). The CDR3 has 15 amino acids. V trimming: 1 base; J trimming: 3 bases; junction bases outside the gene matches: 6. The CDR3 DNA reads as TGTGCCAGCAGCTTGTACAGGGGCGAAGAAGAGACCCAGTACTTC. It codes for CASSLYRGEEETQYF.

The rearrangement joins TRBV5-4 to TRBJ1-4; tentatively, D is TRBD1 (6 bases). V was shortened by 2 bases and J by 8 bases, with 13 bases between the two germline ends. Per the germline V gene, CDR1 is SGHNT and CDR2 is YYREEE (reference sequence). The CDR3 has 14 residues. The CDR3 nucleotides read TGTGCCAGCAGCTTTAACAGGGACCGGGAAAAACTGTTTTTT. This codes for CASSFNRDREKLFF.

This clone came up a few times. V usage is TRBV10-2 and J usage is TRBJ1-2; D might be TRBD1 (6 bases). Trimming shortened V by 2 bases and J by 6 bases, and 10 bases separated the two germline ends. Germline V CDR1 and CDR2: WSHSY, SAAADI. The CDR3 has 13 residues. CDR3 sequence (DNA): TGCGCCAGCAGTGAGGACAGGTTCAATGGCTACACCTTC. Amino acid sequence: CASSEDRFNGYTF.

The chain uses TRBV14 and TRBJ1-6; D unclear. V was shortened by 4 bases and J by 9 bases, with 7 bases between the two germline ends. The CDR3 totals 12 residues. Germline lookup yields CDR1 SGHDN and CDR2 FVKESK. The CDR3 region is CASSREFSPLHF. For the CDR3, the DNA is TGTGCCAGCAGCCGCGAATTTTCACCCCTCCACTTT.

The chain recombines TRBV2 with TRBJ2-1; 7 bases are shared with TRBD2. Germline values: CDR1 SNHLY, CDR2 FYNNEI. The V gene end was trimmed by 5 bases and the J gene end by 13 bases; junction bases not matched to a gene: 5. The CDR3 is made up of 11 amino acids. This CDR3 is CASSPKTSQFF. The CDR3 DNA sequence: TGTGCCAGCAGTCCCAAGACTAGCCAGTTCTTC. Based on the CDR3 plus reference TRBV2 and TRBJ2-1, the full variable domain is EPEVTQTPSHQVTQMGQEVILRCVPISNHLYFYWYRQILGQKVEFLVSFYNNEISEKSEIFDDQFSVERPDGSNFTLKIRSTKLEDSAMYFCASSPKTSQFFGPGTRLTVL.

This chain connects TRBV10-1 to TRBJ2-5; D might be TRBD1 (5 bases). CDR3 length equals 16 residues. Germline-derived CDR1 and CDR2 are WNHNN and SYGVQD (reference sequence). Trimming took off 3 bases at V and 4 bases at J, with 18 bases between the two ends. Written as DNA, the CDR3 is TGCGCCAGCAGTGATAGAAGGCAGGGTAGGCGAGAGACCCAGTACTTC. Protein sequence: CASSDRRQGRRETQYF.

This clone has just one count. The chain employs TRBV19 and TRBJ2-5; tentatively, D is TRBD2 (5 bases). Trimming removed 5 bases at V and 13 bases at J, with 20 bases between. This CDR3 spans 13 amino acids. From germline, CDR1 is LNHDA and CDR2 SQIVND (reference sequence). The CDR3 nucleotides are TGTGCCAGTAGTCCCACTATTCCGGGGTCCCCGTACTTC. Protein sequence: CASSPTIPGSPYF.

The chain uses TRBV5-1 and TRBJ1-2; weak D call: TRBD1 (6 bases). The CDR3 is 13 amino acids. V shed 3 bases and J shed 2 bases, with 8 bases lying between them. Per germline, CDR1 SGHRS and CDR2 YFSETQ. The chain's CDR3 is CASSWTENYGYTF. The CDR3 region has the DNA TGCGCCAGCAGCTGGACAGAGAACTATGGCTACACCTTC. Supplemented by reference TRBV5-1 and TRBJ1-2, the full variable domain reads KAGVTQTPRYLIKTRGQQVTLSCSPISGHRSVSWYQQTPGQGLQFLFEYFSETQRNKGNFPGRFSGRQFSNSRSEMNVSTLELGDSALYLCASSWTENYGYTFGSGTRLTVV.

The gene calls are TRBV18 and TRBJ2-6, with 7 bases fitting TRBD1. The germline V gene has CDR1 KGHSH and CDR2 LQKENI. Germline trimming cut 3 bases from V and 0 bases from J; bases unmatched to any gene: 5. The CDR3 consists of 17 residues. This chain's CDR3 is CASSPGQPGSGANVLTF. In DNA form, the CDR3 reads TGTGCCAGCTCACCGGGACAGCCCGGCTCTGGGGCCAACGTCCTGACTTTC.

This clone has just a few counts. The rearrangement links TRBV5-5 to TRBJ2-7, with 7 bases fitting TRBD1. J gave up 2 bases and V 4 bases, and 12 bases lay outside the gene matches. The germline V gene encodes CDR1 SGHKS and CDR2 YYEKEE (reference sequence). CDR3 length: 16 amino acids. The CDR3 spells CASSRTGTALTYEQYF. As DNA, the CDR3 is TGTGCCAGCAGCCGGACCGGGACAGCGCTAACCTACGAGCAGTACTTC.

The V gene is TRBV5-1, the J gene TRBJ2-1; 7 nucleotides align to TRBD1. V was clipped by 4 bases and J by 5 bases; unmatched bases: 6. The CDR3 runs 14 residues. Germline lookup yields CDR1 SGHRS and CDR2 YFSETQ. The CDR3, as DNA: TGCGCCAGCAGCACCGGGACAGTAAACAATGAGCAGTTCTTC. This codes for CASSTGTVNNEQFF.

The J gene is TRBJ1-5, the V gene TRBV7-8, with 9 bases identical to TRBD1. This CDR3 comprises 16 residues. Trimming at V came to 5 bases and at J to 4 bases, leaving 9 bases not matched to a gene. CDR1 SGHVS and CDR2 FQNEAQ come from the germline V gene. CDR3 sequence reads: CASSPRDRDRNQPQHF. The CDR3 DNA reads as TGTGCCAGCAGCCCCCGGGACAGGGACCGGAATCAGCCCCAGCATTTT. Based on the CDR3 plus reference TRBV7-8 and TRBJ1-5, the full variable domain is GAGVSQSPRYKVAKRGQDVALRCDPISGHVSLFWYQQALGQGPEFLTYFQNEAQLDKSGLPSDRFFAERPEGSVSTLKIQRTQQEDSAVYLCASSPRDRDRNQPQHFGDGTRLSIL.

V is TRBV13 and J is TRBJ1-2; D is perhaps TRBD1 (6 bases). The ends were cut back, 0 bases at V and 6 bases at J, with 11 bases in the middle. The CDR3 sequence is 14 residues long. Germline CDR1 reads PRHDT; CDR2 reads FYEKMQ (reference sequence). The CDR3 coding sequence is TGTGCCAGCAGCTTAGGTCGGGGGGCGGATGGCTACACCTTC. The encoded protein is CASSLGRGADGYTF.

The genes are TRBV2 and TRBJ1-1, with a weak D call TRBD1 (6 bases). The ends were cut back, 4 bases at V and 2 bases at J, with 14 bases in the middle. CDR1 and CDR2 (germline): SNHLY, FYNNEI. The CDR3 spans 15 residues. In DNA form, the CDR3 reads TGTGCCAGCAGTGTACAGGGAGGGGGAAACACTGAAGCTTTCTTT. Its protein is CASSVQGGGNTEAFF.

This clone has more than one count but fewer than ten. This chain joins TRBV4-2 and TRBJ2-1; perhaps TRBD1 as D (5 bases). Germline V gene lookup returns CDR1 LGHNA and CDR2 YNFKEQ. The CDR3 runs to 15 residues. Deletions cut 0 bases from V and 4 bases from J, with 10 bases between. The CDR3 DNA follows: TGTGCCAGCAGCCAAGAGAGACAGCTTTACAATGAGCAGTTCTTC. As protein: CASSQERQLYNEQFF.

This clone was seen more than once but under ten times. V usage is TRBV2 and J usage is TRBJ1-5, with no clear D. Germline V gene data show CDR1 as SNHLY and CDR2 as FYNNEI. This CDR3 comprises 12 residues. The V end lost 2 bases, the J end lost 6 bases, and 5 bases lay between the germline ends. CDR3 amino acids: CASSESFQPQHF. The CDR3 nucleotides read TGTGCCAGCAGTGAATCTTTTCAGCCCCAGCATTTT.

The rearrangement joins TRBV11-3 to TRBJ2-5; 13 bases map to TRBD2. This CDR3 is 15 amino acids long. Trimming cost V 7 bases and J 5 bases; bases outside gene matches: 7. Germline CDR1 reads SGHNT; CDR2 reads YENEEA. The CDR3 here is CASTRTSGGGETQYF. In DNA, the CDR3 is TGTGCCAGCACCCGGACTAGCGGGGGCGGGGAGACCCAGTACTTC.